The T cell receptor (beta chain) under discussion was sequenced for a study of blood T cell repertoires in COVID-19 (dated by TCRdb to about 2020). Concerning the study at large: The collaborator samples originated in the United States, Italy and Spain and spanned the acute and convalescent phases of COVID-19. The samples were drawn from two sources: the first 160 participants of the ongoing ImmuneRACE study, and fewer than 1,500 subjects contributed by 6 global collaborators. Where available, HLA class I and class II types were obtained from metadata supplied by the sample provider rather than from assay-based typing. The material from the prospective study consisted of cDNA or gDNA derived from T cells, B-cell-depleted T cells, or PBMCs. Deeply sampled blood TCRbeta repertoires from subjects exposed to, actively infected with, or recovered from COVID-19 were included in the dataset. Nearly every sample came with metadata listing a de-identified subject ID, COVID-19 status, age in years and sex. The repertoires were released in a freely available public database intended as a resource for research on the immune response to SARS-CoV-2.

V is clipped by 4 bases and J by 5 bases, and the sequence between their germline boundaries is 5 bases long. The CDR3 holds 11 amino acids from the cysteine to the phenylalanine. Only CDR3 DNA remains: 33 bases, in frame from the first base. Looking up the germline V gene yields CDR1 SNHLY and CDR2 FYNNEI. Overall results and qualifications from the work: How much clinical and demographic metadata was included differed by source and by participant, and the metadata was provided uncurated.

As for this clone: Its specific antigen is unknown. No base quality information exists; no much larger clone differs at one position.

TCRbeta CDR3 regions were amplified from genomic DNA using the immunoSEQ Assay, a bias-controlled multiplex PCR. The authors' analysis ran thus. The number of nucleated cells in each sample was estimated from the amplification of reference gene primers within the assay. To quantify the absolute abundance of each unique TCRbeta CDR3 rearrangement, sequence reads were collapsed and filtered. For each sample, productive Simpson clonality was calculated as the square root of Simpson's diversity index over productive rearrangements. Entries here come from immuneACCESS through TCRdb and include only in-frame sequences with V and J called. Some clones fail to appear in such tables; in the studies checked, an unresolved V gene covers under half of the shortfall, and the cause of the remainder is unknown. The V and J calls and clone size are taken from that table; D and trimming were inferred from the DNA. The sample contains roughly 87,000 clones, 89% of them found a single time. The ten biggest clones cover roughly 4.9% of the sample.

Each collaborating institution followed its own protocols to collect whole blood in K2EDTA tubes. Collaborator samples were shipped for TCRbeta analysis as frozen whole blood, isolated PBMCs, or DNA extracted from either sample type. The clonotype originates from a woman older than 75 with active COVID-19. The rearrangement combines TRBV2 with TRBJ2-5, and perhaps TRBD2 as D gene, on 5 matching bases. Sample: peripheral blood. The encoded CDR3 is CASSGGETQYF. The bases are TGTGCCAGCAGTGGCGGGGAGACCCAGTACTTC. Beyond the CDR3, the reference TRBV2 and TRBJ2-5 genes provide the residues; the full variable domain reads: EPEVTQTPSHQVTQMGQEVILRCVPISNHLYFYWYRQILGQKVEFLVSFYNNEISEKSEIFDDQFSVERPDGSNFTLKIRSTKLEDSAMYFCASSGGETQYFGPGTRLLVL.